This TCR beta chain was identified during a study of blood T cell repertoires in COVID-19. The overall study: In each case, the material was cDNA or gDNA derived from T cells, B-cell-depleted T cells, or PBMCs.

Looked up from germline, CDR1 is SEHNR and CDR2 is FQNEAQ (reference sequence). The V gene end was trimmed by 5 bases and the J gene end by 3 bases; junction bases not matched to a gene: 5. The CDR3 loop spans 14 amino acids. In the study's own analysis: Estimated nucleated cell counts came from reference gene primer amplification. Assay used: immunoSEQ multiplex PCR; TCRdb lists only in-frame clones, some missing. That table gives V, J and clone size, and the DNA gave D and trimming. The repertoire holds 200,000 to 250,000 clones, with around 84% as singletons. Source material: peripheral blood. The TCR comes from an elderly woman with active or convalescent COVID-19. This chain connects TRBV7-9 to TRBJ2-7; 9 positions agree with TRBD2. The CDR3: CASSRLAESYEQYF. The DNA for the CDR3 is TGTGCCAGCAGCCGACTAGCGGAGAGCTACGAGCAGTACTTC. Looking up the rest from reference TRBV7-9 and TRBJ2-7 gives the full variable domain: DTGVSQNPRHKITKRGQNVTFRCDPISEHNRLYWYRQTLGQGPEFLTYFQNEAQLEKSRLLSDRFSAERPKGSFSTLEIQRTEQGDSAMYLCASSRLAESYEQYFGPGTRLTVT.